This note documents a single TCR beta chain sequence. No antigen is known for it. There are no base qualities to consult, and no much larger clone falls within one base. Trimming leaves V shorter by 5 bases and J shorter by 12 bases, with the junction holding 13 bases beyond the gene matches. The germline V gene supplies CDR1 MNHEY and CDR2 SVGEGT. The CDR3 numbers 15 residues from cysteine through phenylalanine. Only the CDR3 portion is preserved as DNA: 45 bases, with reading frame beginning at the first base. Whole blood was collected in K2EDTA tubes by collaborating institutions according to the institutions' own protocols. Collaborator samples were shipped for TCRbeta analysis as frozen whole blood, isolated PBMCs, or DNA extracted from either sample type. These data originate in a study of blood T cell repertoires in COVID-19 (dated by TCRdb to the early 2020s). At the level of the whole study: The collaborator samples originated in the United States, Italy and Spain and spanned the acute and convalescent phases of COVID-19. Samples were obtained from the ongoing ImmuneRACE study (first 160 participants) and from over a thousand subjects provided by 6 global collaborators. A freely available public database, intended as a resource for researchers studying the immune response to SARS-CoV-2, is where the repertoires were released. The sample metadata nearly always contained a de-identified subject ID, COVID-19 status, age in years and sex. Where HLA class I and class II types were available, the types were taken from metadata supplied by the sample provider, not from assay-based typing. The dataset comprised deeply sampled blood TCRbeta repertoires from subjects exposed to, actively infected with, or recovered from COVID-19. The material from the prospective study consisted of cDNA or gDNA derived from T cells, B-cell-depleted T cells, or PBMCs.

TCRbeta CDR3 regions were amplified from genomic DNA by means of the immunoSEQ Assay, a bias-controlled multiplex PCR. The original methods were these. The number of nucleated cells in each sample was estimated by amplification of reference gene primers within the assay. To quantify the absolute abundance of each unique TCRbeta CDR3 rearrangement, sequence reads were collapsed and filtered. Productive Simpson clonality was computed per sample as the square root of Simpson's diversity index over productive rearrangements. The table comes from immuneACCESS by way of TCRdb, which keeps in-frame sequences with V and J called. Part of the clones is missing from these tables; in studies checked, under half for an unresolved V gene and the rest for unknown reasons. Clonal size and the V and J genes are those of that table, whereas D and trimming came from the DNA. The sample profile shows about 200,000 clones; 85% to 90% of them were found once. The ten largest make up roughly 3% of the sample.

Beyond this particular receptor, the publication reports: How much clinical and demographic metadata was included differed by source and by participant, and the metadata was provided uncurated.

In this chain, TRBV6-2 or TRBV6-3 is recombined with TRBJ1-1, with 12 bases matching TRBD1. The receptor comes from a man aged 55 to 69 with acute or convalescent COVID-19. Material for sequencing was peripheral blood. In nucleotide form, the sequence is TGTGCCAGCAGTCCCTCGCCGGGACAGGGGGCGAAGACTTTCTTT. Its translation reads: CASSPSPGQGAKTFF.